This T cell receptor beta chain comes out of a study of cytotoxic CD8 clonotypes in ibrutinib-treated CLL. In the study overall: Samples averaged about 260,000 productive templates and 80,000 to 100,000 productive rearrangements.

Repertoires were generated with immunoSEQ multiplex PCR, while TCRdb's copy carries only in-frame clones and drops some. The sample includes 110,000 to 150,000 clones, 76% of them seen just once. Germline values: CDR1 KGHSH, CDR2 LQKENI. CDR3 length equals 12 residues. Trimming left V 3 bases short and J 12 bases short, with 9 bases between. This chain joins TRBV18 and TRBJ1-6; perhaps TRBD1 as D (5 bases). The clonotype comes from a human donor with chronic lymphocytic leukemia. The sequencing here drew on PBMCs, taken after 24 months of ibrutinib treatment. The CDR3 spells CASSPGGGPLHF. For the CDR3, the DNA is TGTGCCAGCTCACCGGGGGGGGGACCCCTCCACTTT.